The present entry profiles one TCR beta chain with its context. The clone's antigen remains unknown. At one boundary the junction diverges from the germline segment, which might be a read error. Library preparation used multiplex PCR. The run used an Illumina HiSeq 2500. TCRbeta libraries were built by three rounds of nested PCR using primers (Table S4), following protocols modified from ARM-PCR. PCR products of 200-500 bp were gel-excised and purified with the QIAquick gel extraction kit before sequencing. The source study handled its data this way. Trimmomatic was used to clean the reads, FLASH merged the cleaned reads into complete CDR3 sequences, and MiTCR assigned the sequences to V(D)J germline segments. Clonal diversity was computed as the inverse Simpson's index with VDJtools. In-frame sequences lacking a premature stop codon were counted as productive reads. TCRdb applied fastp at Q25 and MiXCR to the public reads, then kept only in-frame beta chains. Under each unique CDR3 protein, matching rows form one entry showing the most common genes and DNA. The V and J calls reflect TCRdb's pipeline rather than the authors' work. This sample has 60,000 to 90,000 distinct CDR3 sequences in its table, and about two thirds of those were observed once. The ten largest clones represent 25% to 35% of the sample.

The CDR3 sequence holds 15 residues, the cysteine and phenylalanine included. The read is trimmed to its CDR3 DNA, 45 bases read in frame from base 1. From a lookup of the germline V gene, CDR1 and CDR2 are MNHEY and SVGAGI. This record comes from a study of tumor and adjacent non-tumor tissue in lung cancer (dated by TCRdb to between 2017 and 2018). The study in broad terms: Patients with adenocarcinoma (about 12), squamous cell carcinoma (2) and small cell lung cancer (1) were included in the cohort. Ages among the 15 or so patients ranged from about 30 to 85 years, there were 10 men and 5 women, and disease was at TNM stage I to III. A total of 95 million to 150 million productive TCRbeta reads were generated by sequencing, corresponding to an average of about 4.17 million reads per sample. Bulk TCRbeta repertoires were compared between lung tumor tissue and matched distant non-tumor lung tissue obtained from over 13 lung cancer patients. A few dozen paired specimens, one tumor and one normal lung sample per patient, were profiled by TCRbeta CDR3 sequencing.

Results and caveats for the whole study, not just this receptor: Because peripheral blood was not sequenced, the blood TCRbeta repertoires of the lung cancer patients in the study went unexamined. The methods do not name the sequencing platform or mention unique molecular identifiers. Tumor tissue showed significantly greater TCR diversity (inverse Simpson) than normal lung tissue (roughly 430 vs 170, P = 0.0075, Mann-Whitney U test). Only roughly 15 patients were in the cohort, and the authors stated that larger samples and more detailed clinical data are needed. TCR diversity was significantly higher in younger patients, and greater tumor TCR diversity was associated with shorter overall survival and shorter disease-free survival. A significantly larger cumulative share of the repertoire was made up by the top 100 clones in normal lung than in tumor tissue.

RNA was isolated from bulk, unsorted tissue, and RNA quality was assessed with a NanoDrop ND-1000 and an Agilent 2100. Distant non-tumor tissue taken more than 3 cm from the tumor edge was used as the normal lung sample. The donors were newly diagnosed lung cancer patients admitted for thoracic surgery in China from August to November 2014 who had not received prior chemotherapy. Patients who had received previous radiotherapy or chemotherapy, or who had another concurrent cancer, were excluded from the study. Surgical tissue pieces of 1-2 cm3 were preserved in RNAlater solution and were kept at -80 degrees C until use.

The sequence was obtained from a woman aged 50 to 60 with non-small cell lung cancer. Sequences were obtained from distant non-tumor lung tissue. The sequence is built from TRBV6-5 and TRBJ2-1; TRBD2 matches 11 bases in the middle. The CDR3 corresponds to CASRLSGRAYHEHFF. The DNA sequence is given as TGTGCCAGCAGACTTAGCGGGAGGGCCTACCATGAGCACTTCTTC.